This T cell receptor (beta chain) was captured in a study of cytomegalovirus exposure and HLA in healthy donors. Study results and caveats: Researchers had no immune exposure information except CMV serostatus available.

Germline V CDR1 and CDR2: SNHLY, FYNNEI. The CDR3 runs to 12 residues. The V gene end was trimmed by 4 bases and the J gene end by 8 bases; junction bases not matched to a gene: 3. On this clone: The target antigen is unknown.

The primer mix had 60 Vbeta and 13 Jbeta primers. The table came from immunoSEQ multiplex PCR; TCRdb's copy has only in-frame clones and leaves some out. The sample carries some 150,000 clones, 75% to 85% recorded once. The sequenced sample consisted of PBMCs. The clonotype was recovered from a man aged 50 or older in good health and CMV-seropositive. The rearrangement links TRBV2 to TRBJ1-2, with TRBD1 matching over 8 bases. The DNA of the CDR3 is TGTGCCAGCAGTGTACAGGGGGAAGGCTACACCTTC. This gives the protein CASSVQGEGYTF.